The entry below gives a single TCR beta chain sequence along with its context. These data are taken from a study of T-cell memory formation after mild COVID-19. V shed 0 bases and J shed 1 base, with 12 bases lying between them. This CDR3 has 16 amino acids. Germline-derived CDR1 and CDR2 are MNHNY and SVGAGI (reference sequence). MiXCR, applied by TCRdb to the 5' RACE reads, yields one record per CDR3 protein. The sample has about 350,000 distinct CDR3 sequences; roughly 13% are singletons. V is TRBV6-6 and J is TRBJ1-1, with a weak D call TRBD1 (6 bases). Sequenced input: PBMCs or a T cell subset sorted from them (not recorded which). The clonotype comes from a man between 18 and 35 years old who had mild COVID-19 (a few samples of this study predate the infection). Cell type and time point are not known. The CDR3: CASSYSAARGNTEAFF. Here the CDR3 DNA reads TGTGCCAGCAGTTACTCGGCAGCCAGGGGGAACACTGAAGCTTTCTTT.